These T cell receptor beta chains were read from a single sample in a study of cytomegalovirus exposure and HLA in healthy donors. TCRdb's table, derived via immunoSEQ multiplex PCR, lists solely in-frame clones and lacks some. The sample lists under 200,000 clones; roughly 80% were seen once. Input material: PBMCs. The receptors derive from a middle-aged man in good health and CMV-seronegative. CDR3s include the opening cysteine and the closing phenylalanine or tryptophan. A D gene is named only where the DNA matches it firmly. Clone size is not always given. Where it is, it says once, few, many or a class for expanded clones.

CASSVETGRRDEQYF,TGTGCCAGCAGTGTAGAGACAGGGCGTAGGGACGAGCAGTACTTC,TRBJ2-7,TRBV2,-,TRBD1
CSVAQTWNTEAFF,TGCAGCGTAGCCCAGACATGGAACACTGAAGCTTTCTTT,TRBJ1-1,TRBV29-1,-,-
CASSYGGGPPQPQHF,TGTGCCAGCAGCTACGGCGGGGGCCCCCCTCAGCCCCAGCATTTT,TRBJ1-5,TRBV11-3,-,-
CASSLYEAGYETQYF,TGCGCCAGCAGCTTGTACGAGGCGGGGTACGAGACCCAGTACTTC,TRBJ2-5,TRBV5-1,-,-
CASSRDRGYEQCF,TGTGCCAGCAGCCGGGACAGGGGTTACGAGCAGTGCTTC,TRBJ2-7,TRBV2,-,TRBD1
CASSPEGQYNSPLHF,TGTGCCAGCTCACCGGAGGGTCAGTATAATTCACCCCTCCACTTT,TRBJ1-6,TRBV18,-,-
CASRGQGNTEAFF,TGCGCCAGCAGGGGACAGGGGAACACTGAAGCTTTCTTT,TRBJ1-1,TRBV5-1,few,TRBD1
CASSSVKTGELFF,TGTGCCAGCAGTTCTGTAAAAACCGGGGAGCTGTTTTTT,TRBJ2-2,TRBV6-5,-,-
CASRTSALSSYEQYF,TGTGCCAGCAGAACTTCTGCGCTGAGCTCCTACGAGCAGTACTTC,TRBJ2-7,TRBV25-1,-,-
CASSRGQSTSGGYTF,TGTGCCAGCAGCAGGGGACAGTCGACGTCGGGGGGCTACACCTTC,TRBJ1-2,TRBV7-2,-,TRBD1